This TCR beta chain appears in the sequencing data of a study of blood T cell repertoires in COVID-19. Study summary: Sample material is recorded as cDNA or gDNA derived from T cells, B-cell-depleted T cells, or PBMCs.

This clone appeared a few times. The V end lost 8 bases, the J end lost 0 bases, and 11 bases lay between the germline ends. The germline V gene encodes CDR1 KGHSH and CDR2 LQKENI. This CDR3 contains 14 residues. In the source study's methods: How many nucleated cells were present was estimated from reference gene primer amplification. Sequencing used immunoSEQ multiplex PCR; TCRdb keeps in-frame clones, though not all of them. V, J and clone size are those of that table, while D and trimming were read from the DNA. The profile shows 52,000 or so clones, approximately 84% of them singletons. The receptor comes from an older man with active COVID-19. The sample was peripheral blood. The chain recombines TRBV18 with TRBJ1-3; no clear D. The CDR3 nucleotides read TGTGCCAGCGGGGAGGCAATCTCTGGAAACACCATATATTTT. It yields the protein CASGEAISGNTIYF.